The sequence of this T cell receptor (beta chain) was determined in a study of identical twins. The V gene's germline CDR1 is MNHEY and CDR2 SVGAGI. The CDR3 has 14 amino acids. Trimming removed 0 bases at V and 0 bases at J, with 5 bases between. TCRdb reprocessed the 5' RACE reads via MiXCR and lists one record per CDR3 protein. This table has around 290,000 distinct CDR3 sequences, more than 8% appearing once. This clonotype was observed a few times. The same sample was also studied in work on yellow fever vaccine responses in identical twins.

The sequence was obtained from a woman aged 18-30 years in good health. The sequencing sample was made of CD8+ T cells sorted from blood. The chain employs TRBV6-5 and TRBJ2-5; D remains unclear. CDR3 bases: TGTGCCAGCAGTTACTCGGGGTACCAAGAGACCCAGTACTTC. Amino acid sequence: CASSYSGYQETQYF.